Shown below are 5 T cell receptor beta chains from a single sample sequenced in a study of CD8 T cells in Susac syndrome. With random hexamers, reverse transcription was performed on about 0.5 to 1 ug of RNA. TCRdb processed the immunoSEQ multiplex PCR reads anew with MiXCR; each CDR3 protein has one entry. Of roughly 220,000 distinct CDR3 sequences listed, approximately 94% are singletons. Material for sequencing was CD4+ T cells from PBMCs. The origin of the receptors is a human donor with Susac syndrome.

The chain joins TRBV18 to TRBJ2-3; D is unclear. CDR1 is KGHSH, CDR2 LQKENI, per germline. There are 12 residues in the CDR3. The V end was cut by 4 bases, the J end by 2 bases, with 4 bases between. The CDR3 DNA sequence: TGTGCCAGCTCACTCTACACAGATACGCAGTATTTT. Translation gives CASSLYTDTQYF.

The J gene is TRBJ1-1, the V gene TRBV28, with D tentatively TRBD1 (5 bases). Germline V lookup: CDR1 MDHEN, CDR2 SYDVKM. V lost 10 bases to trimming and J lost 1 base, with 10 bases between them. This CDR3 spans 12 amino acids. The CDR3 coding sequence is TGTGCCACCAGCGGGGGGAACACTGAAGCTTTCTTT. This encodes CATSGGNTEAFF.

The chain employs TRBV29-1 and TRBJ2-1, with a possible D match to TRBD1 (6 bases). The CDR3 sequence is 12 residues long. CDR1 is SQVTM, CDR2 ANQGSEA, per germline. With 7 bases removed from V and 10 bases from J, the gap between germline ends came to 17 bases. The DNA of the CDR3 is TGCAGCGCCGAACAGGGCTTAGGGGAGCAGTTCTTC. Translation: CSAEQGLGEQFF.

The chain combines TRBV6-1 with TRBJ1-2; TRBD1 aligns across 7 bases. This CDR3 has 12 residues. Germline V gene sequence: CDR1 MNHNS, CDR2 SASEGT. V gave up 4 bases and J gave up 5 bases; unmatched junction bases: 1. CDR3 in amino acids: CASSGQGYGYTF. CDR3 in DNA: TGTGCCAGCAGTGGACAGGGTTATGGCTACACCTTC.

CDR3 sequence reads: CSAGRGNQPQHF. The DNA for the CDR3 is TGCAGCGCGGGGAGGGGGAATCAGCCCCAGCATTTT. V gene TRBV20-1 combines with J gene TRBJ1-5; D may be TRBD1 (6 bases). The CDR3 is 12 amino acids. The V gene's germline CDR1 is DFQATT and CDR2 SNEGSKA (reference sequence).